The clone carrying this T cell receptor (beta chain) was seen once. This entry comes from a study of blood T cell repertoires in COVID-19. Overall study: Specimens from acute and convalescent COVID-19 originated in the United States, Italy and Spain.

Germline V gene data show CDR1 as MNHEY and CDR2 as SVGAGI. CDR3 size: 13 residues. Trimming stripped 3 bases from V and 9 bases from J, with 14 bases between. Measured with immunoSEQ multiplex PCR; TCRdb has only the in-frame clones, and not every one. The sample comprises tens of thousands of clones, more than 75% of which are singletons, and around 3.7% rests with the top ten. The TCR originated in a human donor in a cohort sampled during active COVID-19. J is TRBJ2-5 and V is TRBV6-5; D is possibly TRBD2 (7 bases). The sequenced sample consisted of peripheral blood. CDR3 nucleotide sequence: TGTGCCAGCAGTTATCGGCAGGGGAGGGCCCAGTACTTC. It translates to CASSYRQGRAQYF.